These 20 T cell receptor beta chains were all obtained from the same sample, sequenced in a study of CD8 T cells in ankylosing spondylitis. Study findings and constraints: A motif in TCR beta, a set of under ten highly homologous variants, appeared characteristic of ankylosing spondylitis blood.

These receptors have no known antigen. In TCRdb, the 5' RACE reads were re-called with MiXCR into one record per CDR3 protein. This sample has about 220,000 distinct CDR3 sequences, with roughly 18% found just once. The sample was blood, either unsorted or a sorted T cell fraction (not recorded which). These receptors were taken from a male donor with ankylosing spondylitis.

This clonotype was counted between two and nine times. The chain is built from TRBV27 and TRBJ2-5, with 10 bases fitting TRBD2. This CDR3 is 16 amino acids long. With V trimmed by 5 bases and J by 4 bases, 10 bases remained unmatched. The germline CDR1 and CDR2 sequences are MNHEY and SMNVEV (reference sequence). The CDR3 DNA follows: TGTGCCAGCAGTAACGAGCTAGCGGGAGTTTTAGAGACCCAGTACTTC. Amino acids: CASSNELAGVLETQYF.

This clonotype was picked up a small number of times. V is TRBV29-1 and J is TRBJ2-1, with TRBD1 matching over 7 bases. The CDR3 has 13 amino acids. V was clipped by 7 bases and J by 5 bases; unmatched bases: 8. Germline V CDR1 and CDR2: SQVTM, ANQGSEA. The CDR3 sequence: CSAVEGANNEQFF. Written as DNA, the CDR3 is TGCAGCGCCGTTGAGGGGGCAAACAATGAGCAGTTCTTC.

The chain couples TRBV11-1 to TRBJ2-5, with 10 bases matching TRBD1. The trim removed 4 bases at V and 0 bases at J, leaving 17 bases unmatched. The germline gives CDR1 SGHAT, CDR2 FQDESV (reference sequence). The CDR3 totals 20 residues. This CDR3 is CASSSYFGTGAVRYQETQYF. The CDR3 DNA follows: TGTGCCAGCAGCTCCTACTTCGGGACAGGGGCCGTCCGTTACCAAGAGACCCAGTACTTC.

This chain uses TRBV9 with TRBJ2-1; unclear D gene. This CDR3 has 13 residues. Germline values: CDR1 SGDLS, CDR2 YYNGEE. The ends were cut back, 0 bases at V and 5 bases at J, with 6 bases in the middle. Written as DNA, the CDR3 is TGTGCCAGCAGCGTAGGGACCAACAATGAGCAGTTCTTC. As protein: CASSVGTNNEQFF.

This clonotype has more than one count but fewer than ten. CDR3 in amino acids: CASSLGPSGVETQYF. Here the CDR3 DNA reads TGTGCCAGCAGCTTAGGTCCTAGCGGGGTAGAGACCCAGTACTTC. The V gene is TRBV11-2, the J gene TRBJ2-5; 9 bases are shared with TRBD2. V lost 1 base to trimming and J lost 4 bases; unmatched junction nucleotides: 4. Germline assignment: CDR1 SGHAT and CDR2 FQNNGV. CDR3 size: 15 residues.

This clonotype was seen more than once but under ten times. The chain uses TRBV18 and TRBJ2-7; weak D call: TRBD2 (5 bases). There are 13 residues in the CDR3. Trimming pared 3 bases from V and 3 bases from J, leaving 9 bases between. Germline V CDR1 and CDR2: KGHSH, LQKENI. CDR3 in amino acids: CASSPSAGYEQYF. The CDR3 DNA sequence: TGTGCCAGCTCACCTTCCGCGGGCTACGAGCAGTACTTC. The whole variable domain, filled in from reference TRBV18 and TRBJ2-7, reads NAGVMQNPRHLVRRRGQEARLRCSPMKGHSHVYWYRQLPEEGLKFMVYLQKENIIDESGMPKERFSAEFPKEGPSILRIQQVVRGDSAAYFCASSPSAGYEQYFGPGTRLTVT.

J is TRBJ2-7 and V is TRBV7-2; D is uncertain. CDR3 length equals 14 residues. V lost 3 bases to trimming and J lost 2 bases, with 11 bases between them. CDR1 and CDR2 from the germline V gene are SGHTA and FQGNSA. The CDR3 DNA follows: TGTGCCAGCAGCTTCTTTAGATCCACCTACGAGCAGTACTTC. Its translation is CASSFFRSTYEQYF.

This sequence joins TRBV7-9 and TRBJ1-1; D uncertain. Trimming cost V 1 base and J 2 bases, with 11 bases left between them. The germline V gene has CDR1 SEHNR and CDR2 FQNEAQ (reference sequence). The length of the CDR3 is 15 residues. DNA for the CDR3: TGTGCCAGCAGCTTAGGGGTTTCGGTCAACACTGAAGCTTTCTTT. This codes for CASSLGVSVNTEAFF.

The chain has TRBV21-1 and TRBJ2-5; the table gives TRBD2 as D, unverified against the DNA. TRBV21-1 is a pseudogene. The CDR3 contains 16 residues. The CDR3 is CASSKAGGPQRGTQYF. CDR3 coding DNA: TGTGCCAGCAGCAAAGCGGGGGGACCGCAGCGGGGGACCCAGTACTTC.

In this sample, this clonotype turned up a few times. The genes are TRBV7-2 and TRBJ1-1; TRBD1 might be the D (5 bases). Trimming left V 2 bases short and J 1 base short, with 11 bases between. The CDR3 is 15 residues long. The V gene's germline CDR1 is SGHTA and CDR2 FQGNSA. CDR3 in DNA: TGTGCCAGCAGCTTATCTTTCGGGGGGAACACTGAAGCTTTCTTT. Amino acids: CASSLSFGGNTEAFF.

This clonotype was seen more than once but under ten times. In nucleotides, the CDR3 is TGTGCCAGCAGCCCTAGCGGGGGCTCCTCTTACAATGAGCAGTTCTTC. Translation: CASSPSGGSSYNEQFF. V gene TRBV14 combines with J gene TRBJ2-1; 10 bases fit TRBD2. CDR3 length: 16 amino acids. J lost 4 bases, V lost 4 bases, and 7 bases had no gene match. Germline loops: CDR1 SGHDN, CDR2 FVKESK.

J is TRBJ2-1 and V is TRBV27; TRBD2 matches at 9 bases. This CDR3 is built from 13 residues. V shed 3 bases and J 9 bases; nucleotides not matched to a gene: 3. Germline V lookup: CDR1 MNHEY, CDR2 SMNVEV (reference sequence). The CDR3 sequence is CASSFQAGGEQFF. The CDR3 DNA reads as TGTGCCAGCAGTTTTCAAGCGGGGGGTGAGCAGTTCTTC.

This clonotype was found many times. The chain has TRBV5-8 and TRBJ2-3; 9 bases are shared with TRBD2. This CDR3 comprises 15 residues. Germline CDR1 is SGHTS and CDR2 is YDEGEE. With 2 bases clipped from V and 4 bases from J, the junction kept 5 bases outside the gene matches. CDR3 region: CASSFSLAGSDTQYF. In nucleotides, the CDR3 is TGTGCCAGCAGCTTTAGTCTAGCGGGGTCAGATACGCAGTATTTT. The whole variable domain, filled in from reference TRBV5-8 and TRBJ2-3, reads EAGVTQSPTHLIKTRGQQATLRCSPISGHTSVYWYQQALGLGLQFLLWYDEGEERNRGNFPPRFSGRQFPNYSSELNVNALELEDSALYLCASSFSLAGSDTQYFGPGTRLTVL.

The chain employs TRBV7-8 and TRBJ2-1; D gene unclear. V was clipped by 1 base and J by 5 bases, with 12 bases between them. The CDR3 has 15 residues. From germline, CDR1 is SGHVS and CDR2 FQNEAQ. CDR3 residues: CASSLVGAHNNEQFF. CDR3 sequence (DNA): TGTGCCAGCAGCTTAGTAGGAGCCCATAACAATGAGCAGTTCTTC.

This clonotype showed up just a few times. CDR3 bases: TGTGCCAGCAGCTTTCGGGAGATGGTCACAGATACGCAGTATTTT. Its translation: CASSFREMVTDTQYF. This chain uses TRBV7-9 with TRBJ2-3, with a tentative D call TRBD2 (6 bases). The germline V gene encodes CDR1 SEHNR and CDR2 FQNEAQ (reference sequence). The CDR3 spans 15 residues. V lost 3 bases and J lost 2, with 12 bases in between.

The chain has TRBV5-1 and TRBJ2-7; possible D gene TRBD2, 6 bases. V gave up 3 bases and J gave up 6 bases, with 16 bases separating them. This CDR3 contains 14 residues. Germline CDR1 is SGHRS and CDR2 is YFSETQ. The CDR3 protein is CASSSGDKSGEQYF. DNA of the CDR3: TGCGCCAGCAGCTCGGGGGATAAATCGGGCGAGCAGTACTTC.

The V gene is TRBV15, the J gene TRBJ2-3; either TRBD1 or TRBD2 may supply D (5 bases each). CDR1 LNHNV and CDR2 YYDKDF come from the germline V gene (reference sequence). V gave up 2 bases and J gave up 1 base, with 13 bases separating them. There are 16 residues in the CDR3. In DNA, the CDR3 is TGTGCCACCAGCAGAACCAGGGCTAGCCGCACAGATACGCAGTATTTT. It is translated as CATSRTRASRTDTQYF.

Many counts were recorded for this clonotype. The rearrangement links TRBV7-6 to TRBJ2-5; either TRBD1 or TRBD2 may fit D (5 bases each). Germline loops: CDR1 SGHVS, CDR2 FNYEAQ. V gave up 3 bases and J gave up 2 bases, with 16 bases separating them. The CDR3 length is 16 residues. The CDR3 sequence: CASSFTSRGSQETQYF. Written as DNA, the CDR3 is TGTGCCAGCAGCTTCACCTCGAGGGGCTCACAAGAGACCCAGTACTTC. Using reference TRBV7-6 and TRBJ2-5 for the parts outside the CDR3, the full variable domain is GAGVSQSPRYKVTKRGQDVALRCDPISGHVSLYWYRQALGQGPEFLTYFNYEAQQDKSGLPNDRFSAERPEGSISTLTIQRTEQRDSAMYRCASSFTSRGSQETQYFGPGTRLLVL.

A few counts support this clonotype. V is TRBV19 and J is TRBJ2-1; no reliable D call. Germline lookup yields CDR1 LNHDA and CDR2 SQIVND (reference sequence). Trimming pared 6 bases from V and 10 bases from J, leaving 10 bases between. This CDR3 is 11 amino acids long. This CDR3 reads CASSDIFEQFF. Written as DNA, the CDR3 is TGTGCCAGTAGCGACATTTTCGAGCAGTTCTTC.

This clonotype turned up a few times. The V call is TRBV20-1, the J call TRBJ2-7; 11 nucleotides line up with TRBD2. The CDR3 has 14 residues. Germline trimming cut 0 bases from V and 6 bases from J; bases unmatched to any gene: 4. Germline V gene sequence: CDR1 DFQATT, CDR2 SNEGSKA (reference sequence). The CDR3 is CSAREGLAGGEQYF. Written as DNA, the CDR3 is TGCAGTGCTAGAGAAGGCCTAGCGGGAGGCGAGCAGTACTTC.